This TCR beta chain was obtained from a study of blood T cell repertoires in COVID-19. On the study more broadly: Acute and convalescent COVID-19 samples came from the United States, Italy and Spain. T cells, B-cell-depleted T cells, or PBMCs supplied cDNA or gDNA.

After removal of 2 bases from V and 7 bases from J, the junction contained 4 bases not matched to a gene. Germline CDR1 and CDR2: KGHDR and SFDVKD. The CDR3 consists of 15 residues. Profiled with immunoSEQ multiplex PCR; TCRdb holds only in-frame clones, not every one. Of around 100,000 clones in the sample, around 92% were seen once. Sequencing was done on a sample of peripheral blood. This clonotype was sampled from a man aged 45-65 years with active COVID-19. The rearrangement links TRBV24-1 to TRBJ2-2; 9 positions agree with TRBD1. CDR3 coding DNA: TGTGCCACCAGTGATTCGACAGGGGGACTCGGGGAGCTGTTTTTT. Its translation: CATSDSTGGLGELFF.